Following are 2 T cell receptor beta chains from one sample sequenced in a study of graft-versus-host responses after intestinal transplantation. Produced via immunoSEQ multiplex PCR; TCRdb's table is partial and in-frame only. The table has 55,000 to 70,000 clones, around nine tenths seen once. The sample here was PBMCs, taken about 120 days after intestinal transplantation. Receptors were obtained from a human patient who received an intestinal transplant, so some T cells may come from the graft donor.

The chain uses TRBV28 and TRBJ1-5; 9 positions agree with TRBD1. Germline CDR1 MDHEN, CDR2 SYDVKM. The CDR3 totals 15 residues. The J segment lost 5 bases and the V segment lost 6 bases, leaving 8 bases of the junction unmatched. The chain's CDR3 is CASRGGQGPHQPQHF. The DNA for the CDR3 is TGTGCCAGCAGGGGGGGACAGGGTCCCCATCAGCCCCAGCATTTT.

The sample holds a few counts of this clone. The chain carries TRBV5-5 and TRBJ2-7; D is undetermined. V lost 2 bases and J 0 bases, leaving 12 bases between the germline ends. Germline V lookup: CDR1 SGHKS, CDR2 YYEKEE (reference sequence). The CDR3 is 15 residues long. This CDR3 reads CASSFGPKSSYEQYF. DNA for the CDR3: TGTGCCAGCAGCTTTGGCCCTAAAAGCTCCTACGAGCAGTACTTC.